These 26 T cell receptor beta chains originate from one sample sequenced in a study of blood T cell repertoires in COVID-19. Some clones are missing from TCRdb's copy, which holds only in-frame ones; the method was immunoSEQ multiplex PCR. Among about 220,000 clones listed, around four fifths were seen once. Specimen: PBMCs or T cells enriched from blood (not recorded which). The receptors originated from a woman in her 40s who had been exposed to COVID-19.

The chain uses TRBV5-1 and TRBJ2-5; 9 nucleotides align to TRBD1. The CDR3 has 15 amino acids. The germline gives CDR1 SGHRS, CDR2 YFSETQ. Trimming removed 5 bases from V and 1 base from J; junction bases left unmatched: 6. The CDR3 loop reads CASSPGQGFQETQYF. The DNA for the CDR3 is TGCGCCAGCAGTCCGGGACAGGGATTCCAAGAGACCCAGTACTTC.

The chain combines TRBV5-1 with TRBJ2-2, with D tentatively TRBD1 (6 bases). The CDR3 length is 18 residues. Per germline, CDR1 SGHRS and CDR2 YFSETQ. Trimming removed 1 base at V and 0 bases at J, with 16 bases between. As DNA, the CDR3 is TGCGCCAGCAGCTTGATCGGCCAGGGGTTAACGAACACCGGGGAGCTGTTTTTT. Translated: CASSLIGQGLTNTGELFF. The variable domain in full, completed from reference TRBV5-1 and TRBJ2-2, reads KAGVTQTPRYLIKTRGQQVTLSCSPISGHRSVSWYQQTPGQGLQFLFEYFSETQRNKGNFPGRFSGRQFSNSRSEMNVSTLELGDSALYLCASSLIGQGLTNTGELFFGEGSRLTVL.

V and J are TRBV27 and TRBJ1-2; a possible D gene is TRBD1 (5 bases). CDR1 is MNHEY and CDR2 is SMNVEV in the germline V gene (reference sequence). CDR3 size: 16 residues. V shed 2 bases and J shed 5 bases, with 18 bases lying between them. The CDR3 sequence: CASSLGAGKANYGYTF. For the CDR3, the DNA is TGTGCCAGCAGTTTAGGCGCAGGGAAGGCAAATTATGGCTACACCTTC.

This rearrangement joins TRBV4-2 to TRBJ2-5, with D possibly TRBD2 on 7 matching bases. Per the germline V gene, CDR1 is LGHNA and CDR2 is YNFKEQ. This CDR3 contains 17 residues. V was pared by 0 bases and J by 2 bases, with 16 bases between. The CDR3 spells CASSQDGGGGPQETQYF. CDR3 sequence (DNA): TGTGCCAGCAGCCAAGATGGGGGCGGGGGACCACAAGAGACCCAGTACTTC.

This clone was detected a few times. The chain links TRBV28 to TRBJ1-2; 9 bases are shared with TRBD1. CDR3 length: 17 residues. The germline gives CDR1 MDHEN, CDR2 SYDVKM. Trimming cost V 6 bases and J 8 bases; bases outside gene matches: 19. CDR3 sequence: CASSPPFPPTGGEGYTF. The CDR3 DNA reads TGTGCCAGCAGCCCACCTTTCCCTCCCACAGGGGGCGAGGGCTACACCTTC.

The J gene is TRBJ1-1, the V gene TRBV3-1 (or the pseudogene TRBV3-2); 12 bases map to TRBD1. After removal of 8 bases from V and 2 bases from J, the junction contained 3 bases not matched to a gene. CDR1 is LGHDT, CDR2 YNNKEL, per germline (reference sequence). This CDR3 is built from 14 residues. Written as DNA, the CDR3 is TGTGCCAGCGGGACAGGGGGCTTTAACACTGAAGCTTTCTTT. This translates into CASGTGGFNTEAFF.

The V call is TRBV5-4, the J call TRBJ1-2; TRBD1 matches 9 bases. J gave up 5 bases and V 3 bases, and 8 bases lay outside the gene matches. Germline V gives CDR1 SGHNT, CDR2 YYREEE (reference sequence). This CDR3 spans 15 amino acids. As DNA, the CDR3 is TGTGCCAGCAGCTCGGGACAGGGTCCTCAATATGGCTACACCTTC. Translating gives CASSSGQGPQYGYTF.

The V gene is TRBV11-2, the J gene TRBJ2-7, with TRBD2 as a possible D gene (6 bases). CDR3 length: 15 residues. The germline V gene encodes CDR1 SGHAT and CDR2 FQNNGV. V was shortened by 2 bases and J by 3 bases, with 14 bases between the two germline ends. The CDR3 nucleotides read TGTGCCAGCAGCTTAAGGGAGGACCCCAACTACGAGCAGTACTTC. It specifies CASSLREDPNYEQYF.

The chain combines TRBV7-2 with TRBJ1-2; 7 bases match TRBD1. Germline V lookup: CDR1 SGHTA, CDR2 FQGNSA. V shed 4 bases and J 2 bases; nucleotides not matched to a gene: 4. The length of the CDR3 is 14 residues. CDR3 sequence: CASSSGGKNYGYTF. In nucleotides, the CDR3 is TGTGCCAGCAGCTCAGGGGGGAAGAACTATGGCTACACCTTC.

The CDR3 spells CASSHENYEQYF. The CDR3 coding sequence is TGTGCCAGCAGTCACGAGAACTACGAGCAGTACTTC. J is TRBJ2-7 and V is TRBV28, with D unresolved. CDR1 and CDR2 (germline): MDHEN, SYDVKM. V lost 5 bases to trimming and J lost 3 bases, with 8 bases between them. The CDR3 runs to 12 residues.

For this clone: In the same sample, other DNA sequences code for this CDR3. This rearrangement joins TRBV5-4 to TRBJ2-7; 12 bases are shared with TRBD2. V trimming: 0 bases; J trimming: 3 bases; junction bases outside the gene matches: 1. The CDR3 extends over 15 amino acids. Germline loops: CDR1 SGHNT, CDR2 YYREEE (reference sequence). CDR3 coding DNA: TGTGCCAGCAGCTTGGGGACTAGCGGGGTCTACGAGCAGTACTTC. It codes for CASSLGTSGVYEQYF.

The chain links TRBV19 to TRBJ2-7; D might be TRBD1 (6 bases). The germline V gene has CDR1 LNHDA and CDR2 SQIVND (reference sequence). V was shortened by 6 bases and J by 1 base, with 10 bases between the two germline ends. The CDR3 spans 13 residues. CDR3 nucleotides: TGTGCCAGTAGCCGACAGGAGTCCTACGAGCAGTACTTC. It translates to CASSRQESYEQYF.

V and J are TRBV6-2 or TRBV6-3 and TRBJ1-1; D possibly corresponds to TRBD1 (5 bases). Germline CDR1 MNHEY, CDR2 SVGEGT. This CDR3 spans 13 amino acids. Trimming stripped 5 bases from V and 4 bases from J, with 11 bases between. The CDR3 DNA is TGTGCCAGCAGTAACCAGGGTATCACTGAAGCTTTCTTT. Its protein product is CASSNQGITEAFF.

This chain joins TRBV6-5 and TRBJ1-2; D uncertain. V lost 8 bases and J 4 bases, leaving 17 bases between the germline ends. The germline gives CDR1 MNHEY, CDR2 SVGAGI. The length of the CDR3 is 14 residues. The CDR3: CASAFEEGFYGYTF. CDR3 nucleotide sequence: TGTGCCAGCGCTTTCGAAGAGGGCTTCTATGGCTACACCTTC.

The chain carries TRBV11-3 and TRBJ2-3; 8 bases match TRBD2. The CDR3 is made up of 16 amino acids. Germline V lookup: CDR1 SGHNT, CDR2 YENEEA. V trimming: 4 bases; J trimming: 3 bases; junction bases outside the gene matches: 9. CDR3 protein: CASSSGTRGATDTQYF. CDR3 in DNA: TGTGCCAGCAGCTCCGGGACTAGGGGTGCGACAGATACGCAGTATTTT.

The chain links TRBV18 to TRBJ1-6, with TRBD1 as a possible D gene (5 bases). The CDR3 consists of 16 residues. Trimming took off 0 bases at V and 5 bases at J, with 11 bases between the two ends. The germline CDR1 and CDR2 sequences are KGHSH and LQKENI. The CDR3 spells CASSPPPGKDNSPLHF. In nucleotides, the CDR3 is TGTGCCAGCTCACCACCCCCAGGGAAGGATAATTCACCCCTCCACTTT.

CDR3 protein: CASSLAVTPWDTEAFF. In DNA, the CDR3 is TGCGCCAGCAGCTTGGCGGTGACACCTTGGGACACTGAAGCTTTCTTT. V is TRBV5-1 and J is TRBJ1-1; D unresolved. V was clipped by 0 bases and J by 3 bases, with 15 bases between them. CDR3 length: 16 residues. Germline values: CDR1 SGHRS, CDR2 YFSETQ.

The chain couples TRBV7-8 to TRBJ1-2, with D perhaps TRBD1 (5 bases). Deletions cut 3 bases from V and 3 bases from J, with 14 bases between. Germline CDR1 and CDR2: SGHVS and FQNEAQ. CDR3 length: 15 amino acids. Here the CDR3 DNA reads TGTGCCAGCAGCTTGTATGCGGGGGACCACTATGGCTACACCTTC. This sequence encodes CASSLYAGDHYGYTF.

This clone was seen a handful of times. CDR3 bases: TGTGCCAGCTCCCCTCGGGGGGACAGGGGGTCACCCCTCCACTTT. It specifies CASSPRGDRGSPLHF. This chain links TRBV18 with TRBJ1-6, with 11 bases that match TRBD1. V shed 6 bases and J 10 bases; nucleotides not matched to a gene: 8. Germline V gene lookup returns CDR1 KGHSH and CDR2 LQKENI. This CDR3 region has 15 residues.

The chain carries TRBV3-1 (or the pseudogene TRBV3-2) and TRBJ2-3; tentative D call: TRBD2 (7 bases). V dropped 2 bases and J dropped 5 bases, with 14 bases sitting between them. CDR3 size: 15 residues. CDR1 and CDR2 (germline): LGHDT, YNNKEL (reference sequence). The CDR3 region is CASSQWGGHRDTQYF. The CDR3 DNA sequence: TGTGCCAGCAGCCAATGGGGGGGACACAGAGATACGCAGTATTTT.

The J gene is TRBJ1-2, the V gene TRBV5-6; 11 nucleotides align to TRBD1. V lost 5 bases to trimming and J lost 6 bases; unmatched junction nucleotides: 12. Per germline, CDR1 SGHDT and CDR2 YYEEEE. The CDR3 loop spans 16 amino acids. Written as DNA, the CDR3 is TGTGCCAGCAGTCCCCGGACAGGGGGCGTTCGGAATGGCTACACCTTC. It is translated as CASSPRTGGVRNGYTF.

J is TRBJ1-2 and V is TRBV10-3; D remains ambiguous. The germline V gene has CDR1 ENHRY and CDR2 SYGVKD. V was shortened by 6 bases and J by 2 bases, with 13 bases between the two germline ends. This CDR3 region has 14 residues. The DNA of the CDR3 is TGTGCCATCAGGAACCCGGGAGTGAACTATGGCTACACCTTC. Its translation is CAIRNPGVNYGYTF.

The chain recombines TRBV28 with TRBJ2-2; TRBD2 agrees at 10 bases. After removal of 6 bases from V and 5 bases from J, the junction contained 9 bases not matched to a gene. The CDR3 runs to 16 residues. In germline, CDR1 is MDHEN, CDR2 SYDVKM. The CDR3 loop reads CASRFSSGGGTGELFF. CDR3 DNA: TGTGCCAGCAGATTTTCTAGCGGGGGTGGGACCGGGGAGCTGTTTTTT.

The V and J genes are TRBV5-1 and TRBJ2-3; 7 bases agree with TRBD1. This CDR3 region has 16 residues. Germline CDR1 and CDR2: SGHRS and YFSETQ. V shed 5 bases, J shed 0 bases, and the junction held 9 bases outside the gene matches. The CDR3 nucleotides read TGCGCCAGCAGTGGCTCGGGACAGAGAAGCACAGATACGCAGTATTTT. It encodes CASSGSGQRSTDTQYF.

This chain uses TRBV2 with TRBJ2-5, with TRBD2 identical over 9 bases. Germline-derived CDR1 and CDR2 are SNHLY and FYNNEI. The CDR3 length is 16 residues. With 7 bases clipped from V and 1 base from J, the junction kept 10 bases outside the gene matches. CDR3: CASKDGLAGTQETQYF. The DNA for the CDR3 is TGTGCCAGCAAGGACGGTCTAGCGGGGACCCAAGAGACCCAGTACTTC.

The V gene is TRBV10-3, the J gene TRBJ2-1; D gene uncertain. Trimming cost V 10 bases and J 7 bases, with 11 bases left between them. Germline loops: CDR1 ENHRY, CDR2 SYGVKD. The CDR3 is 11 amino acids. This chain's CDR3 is CATTSENEQFF. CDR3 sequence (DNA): TGTGCCACCACTTCGGAGAATGAGCAGTTCTTC.